This TCR beta chain was identified in a study of spatial heterogeneity in lung cancer. A unique molecular identifier was carried by every single TCR cDNA molecule. TCRdb re-derived calls from the 5' RACE reads in MiXCR, one entry per CDR3 protein. The data contain 60,000 to 90,000 distinct CDR3 sequences, roughly 15% of them seen just once; the ten biggest clones take up approximately 7%. The time point was: sample taken at primary tumor resection. Whole RNA from tumor, nontumor lung or frozen PBMC was sequenced unsorted. Donation came from around 77 patients with untreated early-stage non-small cell lung cancer. This clonotype was sampled from a male donor with early-stage non-small cell lung cancer. The sample was PBMCs, taken at surgery.

CDR3 coding DNA: TGTGCCAGCAGTTACTCGGTAGCAGGGACCAATGAGCAGTTCTTC. As protein: CASSYSVAGTNEQFF. This rearrangement joins TRBV6-5 to TRBJ2-1, with D perhaps matching TRBD1 or TRBD2 (5 bases each). V lost 0 bases, J lost 6 bases, and 12 bases lay in between. Per germline, CDR1 MNHEY and CDR2 SVGAGI. The CDR3 totals 15 residues.